The 30 T cell receptor beta chains below were found in one sample sequenced in a study of neurological immune-mediated disorders. In TCRdb, the 5' RACE reads were re-called with MiXCR into one record per CDR3 protein. This table holds 130,000 or so distinct CDR3 sequences, around 3% found once. Sequences were obtained from PBMCs. Receptors originate from a young woman with multiple sclerosis.

Ten or more counts support this clonotype. The CDR3 sequence: CASSPGLGLRSYF. The CDR3 DNA reads TGTGCCAGCAGTCCTGGACTGGGGCTCCGATCGTACTTC. The V gene is TRBV12-3 or TRBV12-4, the J gene TRBJ2-7; perhaps D is TRBD1 or TRBD2 (5 bases each). This CDR3 spans 13 amino acids. V was pared by 5 bases and J by 12 bases, with 20 bases between.

This clonotype was counted at least ten times. This chain links TRBV7-2 with TRBJ2-2, with D possibly matching TRBD1 (6 bases). CDR1 and CDR2 from the germline V gene are SGHTA and FQGNSA. V lost 0 bases to trimming and J lost 0 bases, with 14 bases between them. The CDR3 is made up of 18 amino acids. The CDR3 DNA reads TGTGCCAGCAGCTTAGCCGGAAGGACAGCCTCGAACACCGGGGAGCTGTTTTTT. It specifies CASSLAGRTASNTGELFF.

On this clonotype: This sequence may be a read error, since a much larger clone differs from it by one base. The chain joins TRBV6-2 or TRBV6-3 to TRBJ1-3; D is unclear. CDR1 is MNHEY and CDR2 is SVGEGT in the germline V gene. The CDR3 contains 13 residues. The CDR3 is CASSSFSGKTIYF. The CDR3 bases are TGTGCCAGCAGTTCGTTCTCTGGAAAAACCATATATTTT.

This clonotype was detected only a few times. The V and J genes are TRBV12-3 or TRBV12-4 and TRBJ2-5, with TRBD2 as a possible D gene (6 bases). This CDR3 has 16 residues. The V gene lost 5 bases and the J gene lost 4 bases, with 20 bases spanning the gap. DNA for the CDR3: TGTGCCAGCAGTGCGTCCAGGAGGGAGCTCTCAGAGACCCAGTACTTC. Translating it yields CASSASRRELSETQYF.

This clonotype has at least ten counts. The chain is built from TRBV14 and TRBJ2-1; 11 bases line up with TRBD2. After removal of 5 bases from V and 2 bases from J, the junction contained 14 bases not matched to a gene. Germline V lookup: CDR1 SGHDN, CDR2 FVKESK. This CDR3 is built from 19 residues. Here the CDR3 DNA reads TGTGCCAGCAGCAATCTCGAGGACCCTAGCGGGAGGACCTACAATGAGCAGTTCTTC. Translating it yields CASSNLEDPSGRTYNEQFF.

The table lists this clonotype with many counts. CDR3 bases: TGTGCCAGCAGCCCCCGGCCGGGACTAGCGGGGGGCAGCTCCTACGAGCAGTACTTC. Translation gives CASSPRPGLAGGSSYEQYF. The rearrangement uses TRBV7-2 and TRBJ2-7; TRBD2 aligns across 15 bases. The J segment lost 0 bases and the V segment lost 5 bases, leaving 11 bases of the junction unmatched. CDR3 size: 19 residues. Germline V CDR1 and CDR2: SGHTA, FQGNSA. Based on the CDR3 plus reference TRBV7-2 and TRBJ2-7, the full variable domain is GAGVSQSPSNKVTEKGKDVELRCDPISGHTALYWYRQSLGQGLEFLIYFQGNSAPDKSGLPSDRFSAERTGGSVSTLTIQRTQQEDSAVYLCASSPRPGLAGGSSYEQYFGPGTRLTVT.

Comments on this clonotype: This sequence may be a read error, since a much larger clone differs from it by one base. This chain uses TRBV7-6 with TRBJ2-7; 10 nucleotides align to TRBD2. With V trimmed by 5 bases and J by 3 bases, 7 bases remained unmatched. The germline CDR1 and CDR2 sequences are SGHVS and FNYEAQ. The CDR3 is made up of 15 amino acids. CDR3 loop: CASSVPSGGDYEQYF. CDR3 nucleotide sequence: TGTGCCAGCAGCGTGCCTAGCGGGGGAGACTACGAGCAGTACTTC. Full variable domain (missing parts from reference TRBV7-6 and TRBJ2-7): GAGVSQSPRYKVTKRGQDVALRCDPISGHVSLYWYRQALGQGPEFLTYFNYEAQQDKSGLPNDRFSAERPEGSISTLTIQRTEQRDSAMYRCASSVPSGGDYEQYFGPGTRLTVT.

In its sample, this clonotype was seen many times. The V gene is TRBV29-1, the J gene TRBJ1-1; perhaps TRBD1 as D (5 bases). The V end was cut by 7 bases, the J end by 7 bases, with 16 bases between. This CDR3 is built from 12 residues. Per germline, CDR1 SQVTM and CDR2 ANQGSEA. In DNA, the CDR3 is TGCAGCGCCCTTGGGGACGGCCATGAAGCTTTCTTT. Protein: CSALGDGHEAFF.

This clonotype has at least ten counts. The rearrangement joins TRBV27 to TRBJ1-2; a possible D gene is TRBD1 (5 bases). This CDR3 spans 15 amino acids. Germline CDR1 MNHEY, CDR2 SMNVEV (reference sequence). Trimming pared 0 bases from V and 4 bases from J, leaving 12 bases between. CDR3 in amino acids: CASSLSIGGTYGYTF. The CDR3 DNA is TGTGCCAGCAGTTTATCGATCGGGGGTACCTATGGCTACACCTTC.

Many counts were recorded for this clonotype. The chain recombines TRBV20-1 with TRBJ1-4; unclear D gene. Trimming took 0 bases from V and 6 from J, leaving 14 bases between them. Germline CDR1 is DFQATT and CDR2 is SNEGSKA (reference sequence). This CDR3 has 15 amino acids. The chain's CDR3 is CSARDLTRRDEKLFF. The CDR3 coding sequence is TGCAGTGCTAGAGATCTGACAAGGCGGGATGAAAAACTGTTTTTT.

In this sample, this clonotype turned up many times. V gene TRBV5-1 combines with J gene TRBJ2-3; D is unclear. V lost 4 bases and J 0 bases, leaving 21 bases between the germline ends. The CDR3 totals 18 residues. Germline-derived CDR1 and CDR2 are SGHRS and YFSETQ. The CDR3 region is CASSHGPKQIYSTDTQYF. The CDR3 DNA is TGCGCCAGCAGCCATGGCCCCAAGCAGATCTATAGCACAGATACGCAGTATTTT.

The sample holds many counts of this clonotype. The J gene is TRBJ1-2, the V gene TRBV5-1; 8 bases are a match to TRBD1. From germline, CDR1 is SGHRS and CDR2 YFSETQ. With 3 bases clipped from V and 2 bases from J, the junction kept 6 bases outside the gene matches. The CDR3 contains 15 residues. Here the CDR3 DNA reads TGCGCCAGCAGCTACGGGACAGGACCGAACTATGGCTACACCTTC. Its protein is CASSYGTGPNYGYTF.

At least ten counts were recorded for this clonotype. The rearrangement joins TRBV20-1 to TRBJ1-1; tentative D call: TRBD1 (6 bases). Germline V gene data show CDR1 as DFQATT and CDR2 as SNEGSKA (reference sequence). The V end lost 5 bases, the J end lost 2 bases, and 9 bases lay between the germline ends. CDR3 size: 12 residues. The CDR3 DNA reads TGCAGTGCTGGACAGCCAAACACTGAAGCTTTCTTT. Encoded protein: CSAGQPNTEAFF.

Many counts were recorded for this clonotype. This chain links TRBV20-1 with TRBJ1-1; D possibly corresponds to TRBD1 (5 bases). The germline V gene encodes CDR1 DFQATT and CDR2 SNEGSKA (reference sequence). V was trimmed by 2 bases and J by 4 bases, leaving 11 bases between them. CDR3 length: 13 residues. The DNA of the CDR3 is TGCAGTGCTAGAACCGGGGGTGGCACTGAAGCTTTCTTT. Translation gives CSARTGGGTEAFF.

This clonotype was counted at least ten times. V and J are TRBV6-2 or TRBV6-3 and TRBJ2-7, with D possibly being TRBD1 or TRBD2 (5 bases each). V was clipped by 7 bases and J by 2 bases, with 15 bases between them. This CDR3 has 14 amino acids. Germline V gene data show CDR1 as MNHEY and CDR2 as SVGEGT. CDR3 residues: CASTTRDPAYEQYF. The CDR3, as DNA: TGTGCCAGCACCACCCGGGACCCCGCCTACGAGCAGTACTTC.

This clonotype was recorded many times. The chain has TRBV28 and TRBJ1-4, with no clear D. CDR3 length: 16 amino acids. The V end lost 3 bases, the J end lost 1 base, and 12 bases lay between the germline ends. In germline, CDR1 is MDHEN, CDR2 SYDVKM. In nucleotides, the CDR3 is TGTGCCAGCAGTTTCAGCCGGGCCAAAACTAATGAAAAACTGTTTTTT. This encodes CASSFSRAKTNEKLFF.

This clonotype has a count of ten or more. The CDR3 here is CASSLSSRRAGRVPEAFF. CDR3 nucleotide sequence: TGTGCCAGCAGCTTGAGTAGTCGCAGGGCCGGGAGGGTTCCTGAAGCTTTCTTT. The V call is TRBV5-6, the J call TRBJ1-1, with D perhaps matching TRBD1 (5 bases). The CDR3 length is 18 residues. The germline V gene has CDR1 SGHDT and CDR2 YYEEEE. Trimming shortened V by 1 base and J by 6 bases, and 25 bases separated the two germline ends.

This clonotype was seen many times. The chain recombines TRBV5-5 with TRBJ2-7; 7 positions agree with TRBD1. The trim removed 0 bases at V and 0 bases at J, leaving 3 bases unmatched. This CDR3 has 15 amino acids. Germline CDR1 is SGHKS and CDR2 is YYEKEE (reference sequence). Here the CDR3 reads CASSLVGTDSYEQYF. The CDR3 nucleotides read TGTGCCAGCAGCTTGGTTGGGACAGACTCCTACGAGCAGTACTTC.

In this sample, this clonotype turned up many times. V is TRBV7-6 and J is TRBJ1-1; the D gene is possibly TRBD1 (6 bases). The CDR3 is 15 amino acids. The ends were cut back, 0 bases at V and 1 base at J, with 9 bases in the middle. Germline loops: CDR1 SGHVS, CDR2 FNYEAQ. DNA for the CDR3: TGTGCCAGCAGCTTAGCAGGACAGTCGAACACTGAAGCTTTCTTT. Translated, it gives CASSLAGQSNTEAFF.

A few counts support this clonotype. V usage is TRBV7-9 and J usage is TRBJ2-1; 10 positions agree with TRBD2. J gave up 8 bases and V 5 bases, and 6 bases lay outside the gene matches. Germline CDR1 is SEHNR and CDR2 is FQNEAQ (reference sequence). The CDR3 loop spans 14 amino acids. CDR3 region: CASSRSGGADEQFF. In DNA form, the CDR3 reads TGTGCCAGCAGCCGGAGCGGGGGGGCTGATGAGCAGTTCTTC. Full variable domain (remainder filled in from reference TRBV7-9 and TRBJ2-1): DTGVSQNPRHKITKRGQNVTFRCDPISEHNRLYWYRQTLGQGPEFLTYFQNEAQLEKSRLLSDRFSAERPKGSFSTLEIQRTEQGDSAMYLCASSRSGGADEQFFGPGTRLTVL.

This clonotype was detected only a few times. The junction shows a germline mismatch at one end, possibly a read error. This chain links TRBV20-1 with TRBJ1-6; no clear D gene. The germline V gene has CDR1 DFQATT and CDR2 SNEGSKA (reference sequence). The length of the CDR3 is 13 residues. The CDR3 DNA sequence: TGCAGTGGGTGGGCGATTCATAATTCAACCCTCAACTTT. This sequence encodes CSGWAIHNSTLNF.

This clonotype occurred many times. V gene TRBV7-8 combines with J gene TRBJ2-5, with TRBD2 identical over 7 bases. This CDR3 contains 17 residues. Trimming removed 1 base from V and 1 base from J; junction bases left unmatched: 9. CDR1 and CDR2 (germline): SGHVS, FQNEAQ. The CDR3 reads CASSLGGRGEVQETQYF. In DNA form, the CDR3 reads TGTGCCAGCAGCTTAGGTGGGAGGGGAGAAGTCCAAGAGACCCAGTACTTC.

This clonotype has ten or more counts. The V and J genes are TRBV5-1 and TRBJ2-4, with D possibly called TRBD1 or TRBD2 (6 bases each). The germline V gene has CDR1 SGHRS and CDR2 YFSETQ. The CDR3 sequence is 14 residues long. The germline V and J ends were trimmed by 1 base and 8 bases, with 13 bases remaining between them. The CDR3 region is CASSLTGGGDIQYF. Here the CDR3 DNA reads TGCGCCAGCAGCTTGACAGGAGGGGGTGACATTCAGTACTTC. The full variable domain, completed using reference TRBV5-1 and TRBJ2-4, is KAGVTQTPRYLIKTRGQQVTLSCSPISGHRSVSWYQQTPGQGLQFLFEYFSETQRNKGNFPGRFSGRQFSNSRSEMNVSTLELGDSALYLCASSLTGGGDIQYFGAGTRLSVL.

This clonotype came up many times. The rearrangement uses TRBV7-8 and TRBJ1-2; no reliable D call. Trimming left V 4 bases short and J 4 bases short, with 10 bases between. The germline V gene has CDR1 SGHVS and CDR2 FQNEAQ. The CDR3 length is 13 residues. The CDR3 here is CASSSGLPYGYTF. CDR3 nucleotides: TGTGCCAGCAGCTCCGGGCTACCCTATGGCTACACCTTC.

This clonotype was detected ten times or more. This rearrangement joins TRBV20-1 to TRBJ1-1; 11 bases fit TRBD1. V lost 5 bases to trimming and J lost 1 base; unmatched junction nucleotides: 6. The V gene's germline CDR1 is DFQATT and CDR2 SNEGSKA (reference sequence). The CDR3 has 15 amino acids. CDR3 amino acids: CSAYRTGGRNTEAFF. The CDR3 nucleotides read TGCAGTGCTTACCGGACAGGGGGCAGGAACACTGAAGCTTTCTTT.

This clonotype has just a few counts. The V gene is TRBV9, the J gene TRBJ1-1; D unclear. This CDR3 comprises 14 residues. CDR1 is SGDLS and CDR2 is YYNGEE in the germline V gene. Trimming pared 4 bases from V and 3 bases from J, leaving 13 bases between. CDR3 region: CASSLQWRDTEAFF. The CDR3 region has the DNA TGTGCCAGCAGCTTACAGTGGAGGGACACTGAAGCTTTCTTT.

This clonotype showed up many times. The chain couples TRBV10-3 to TRBJ2-7; 9 bases line up with TRBD1. Germline assignment: CDR1 ENHRY and CDR2 SYGVKD. This CDR3 contains 16 residues. V lost 0 bases and J lost 5; bases outside the gene matches: 8. In DNA form, the CDR3 reads TGTGCCATCAGTGAGTCGATTGGGACAGGGACGGACGAGCAGTACTTC. This sequence encodes CAISESIGTGTDEQYF.

This clonotype turned up a few times. The rearrangement joins TRBV7-6 to TRBJ2-6; tentatively, D is TRBD2 (5 bases). Germline CDR1 SGHVS, CDR2 FNYEAQ. V was pared by 2 bases and J by 2 bases, with 16 bases between. The CDR3 spans 18 residues. The CDR3 region has the DNA TGTGCCAGCAGCTTACCCGGGATGGGTTCCCCTGGGGCCAACGTCCTGACTTTC. It translates to CASSLPGMGSPGANVLTF. The whole variable domain, remainder taken from reference TRBV7-6 and TRBJ2-6, is GAGVSQSPRYKVTKRGQDVALRCDPISGHVSLYWYRQALGQGPEFLTYFNYEAQQDKSGLPNDRFSAERPEGSISTLTIQRTEQRDSAMYRCASSLPGMGSPGANVLTFGAGSRLTVL.

This clonotype was seen at least ten times. The chain combines TRBV20-1 with TRBJ2-3; no reliable D call. The V end lost 5 bases, the J end lost 0 bases, and 15 bases lay between the germline ends. From germline, CDR1 is DFQATT and CDR2 SNEGSKA (reference sequence). The CDR3 loop spans 15 amino acids. CDR3 nucleotides: TGCAGTGCTTACCGGTTGGGCCCTAGCACAGATACGCAGTATTTT. The encoded protein is CSAYRLGPSTDTQYF.

This clonotype was found many times. V is TRBV20-1 and J is TRBJ2-3, with 8 bases identical to TRBD2. This CDR3 spans 15 amino acids. Germline V gene sequence: CDR1 DFQATT, CDR2 SNEGSKA (reference sequence). V shed 5 bases and J 2 bases; nucleotides not matched to a gene: 9. CDR3 nucleotide sequence: TGCAGTGCTCACCCTAATAGCGGGAACACAGATACGCAGTATTTT. Protein: CSAHPNSGNTDTQYF.